These 29 T cell receptor beta chains came from one sample sequenced in a study of T cells after yellow fever vaccination. MiXCR, applied by TCRdb to the 5' RACE reads, yields one record per CDR3 protein. The sample records about 320,000 distinct CDR3 sequences, 3.5% to 4.5% being singletons. The sample here was PBMCs, taken 15 days after the yellow fever booster vaccination. The source is a man aged 18 to 30 who received the YFV17D yellow fever vaccine.

This clonotype was seen repeatedly, ten times or more. This chain uses TRBV6-5 with TRBJ1-1; D is undetermined. The germline V gene has CDR1 MNHEY and CDR2 SVGAGI. The CDR3 has 13 amino acids. Trimming removed 6 bases at V and 3 bases at J, with 11 bases between. The CDR3 here is CASRGTVDTEAFF. CDR3 nucleotides: TGTGCCAGCAGGGGAACGGTTGACACTGAAGCTTTCTTT.

The chain uses TRBV20-1 and TRBJ2-5; D gene unclear. From germline, CDR1 is DFQATT and CDR2 SNEGSKA (reference sequence). The CDR3 spans 13 residues. Trimming shortened V by 2 bases and J by 7 bases, and 14 bases separated the two germline ends. The CDR3 DNA sequence: TGCAGTGCTAGACCTTCCCTGGTGGGGACCCAGTACTTC. Translated, it gives CSARPSLVGTQYF.

This chain links TRBV5-5 with TRBJ2-7; unclear D gene. The CDR3 is 15 amino acids. V lost 4 bases, J lost 0 bases, and 14 bases lay in between. In germline, CDR1 is SGHKS, CDR2 YYEKEE (reference sequence). CDR3 bases: TGTGCCAGCAGCATGCGTCCTACTGACTCCTACGAGCAGTACGTC. It encodes CASSMRPTDSYEQYV.

J is TRBJ2-3 and V is TRBV5-1, with 8 bases lining up with TRBD2. Germline V CDR1 and CDR2: SGHRS, YFSETQ. This CDR3 comprises 17 residues. Losses at the gene ends were 4 bases for V and 2 bases for J; bases not matched to a gene: 12. In nucleotides, the CDR3 is TGCGCCAGCAGCCCGGAGGGAAGCGGGGGTAACACAGATACGCAGTATTTT. Its translation: CASSPEGSGGNTDTQYF.

This clonotype showed up just a few times. V usage is TRBV7-9 and J usage is TRBJ1-4; perhaps TRBD1 as D (5 bases). CDR1 and CDR2 (germline): SEHNR, FQNEAQ (reference sequence). With 1 base removed from V and 8 bases from J, the gap between germline ends came to 11 bases. This CDR3 region has 14 residues. This CDR3 reads CASSLGAGKEKLFF. CDR3 DNA: TGTGCCAGCAGCTTAGGTGCAGGGAAGGAAAAACTGTTTTTT. The full variable domain, with the rest looked up from reference TRBV7-9 and TRBJ1-4, is DTGVSQNPRHKITKRGQNVTFRCDPISEHNRLYWYRQTLGQGPEFLTYFQNEAQLEKSRLLSDRFSAERPKGSFSTLEIQRTEQGDSAMYLCASSLGAGKEKLFFGSGTQLSVL.

This clonotype has just a few counts. The rearrangement links TRBV7-2 to TRBJ1-1; D perhaps matches TRBD1 (5 bases). CDR3 length equals 13 residues. The V gene's germline CDR1 is SGHTA and CDR2 FQGNSA. With 1 base removed from V and 10 bases from J, the gap between germline ends came to 13 bases. Written as DNA, the CDR3 is TGTGCCAGCAGCTTAGACTGGGGCCTCCGAGCTTTCTTT. As protein: CASSLDWGLRAFF.

The chain combines TRBV5-1 with TRBJ2-3, with a possible D match to TRBD1 (7 bases). This CDR3 contains 15 residues. V lost 4 bases and J 4 bases, leaving 16 bases between the germline ends. CDR1 is SGHRS and CDR2 is YFSETQ in the germline V gene. This chain's CDR3 is CASSIYRGGADTQYF. In DNA, the CDR3 is TGCGCCAGCAGCATTTACAGGGGAGGCGCAGATACGCAGTATTTT. Supplemented by reference TRBV5-1 and TRBJ2-3, the full variable domain reads KAGVTQTPRYLIKTRGQQVTLSCSPISGHRSVSWYQQTPGQGLQFLFEYFSETQRNKGNFPGRFSGRQFSNSRSEMNVSTLELGDSALYLCASSIYRGGADTQYFGPGTRLTVL.

There are a few counts of this clonotype. CDR3 amino acids: CSARLARDTLYEQYF. Here the CDR3 DNA reads TGCAGTGCTAGACTTGCACGGGACACTTTGTACGAGCAGTACTTC. This chain uses TRBV20-1 with TRBJ2-7; D perhaps matches TRBD1 (6 bases). The V gene lost 2 bases and the J gene lost 4 bases, with 18 bases spanning the gap. Germline V CDR1 and CDR2: DFQATT, SNEGSKA (reference sequence). The CDR3 is made up of 15 amino acids.

Ten or more counts support this clonotype. The rearrangement links TRBV5-1 to TRBJ1-1; D is possibly TRBD1 (5 bases). Germline lookup yields CDR1 SGHRS and CDR2 YFSETQ. The CDR3 totals 14 residues. V lost 3 bases and J lost 2, with 11 bases in between. The CDR3 protein is CASSWDGPNTEAFF. Written as DNA, the CDR3 is TGCGCCAGCAGCTGGGACGGACCCAACACTGAAGCTTTCTTT.

For this clonotype: Since a much larger clone is just one base distant, this may be a read error. The chain combines TRBV20-1 with TRBJ2-5, with a possible D match to TRBD2 (6 bases). The germline V gene has CDR1 DFQATT and CDR2 SNEGSKA (reference sequence). The CDR3 loop spans 13 amino acids. CDR3 DNA sequence: TGCAGTGCTAGCAGGGTTTGGAGGGAGACCCTGTACTTC. The encoded protein is CSASRVWRETLYF.

This clonotype was seen at least ten times. This chain connects TRBV20-1 to TRBJ1-4, with 7 bases lining up with TRBD1. The CDR3 runs to 13 residues. V lost 5 bases and J lost 6; bases outside the gene matches: 6. Germline CDR1 reads DFQATT; CDR2 reads SNEGSKA (reference sequence). The DNA of the CDR3 is TGCAGTGCTGGACAGGAGGGTTATGAAAAACTGTTTTTT. It encodes CSAGQEGYEKLFF.

This clonotype has only one observation. A much larger clone lies a single base off, so this may be a read error. The chain recombines TRBV27 with TRBJ1-5; D is uncertain. The ends were cut back, 0 bases at V and 6 bases at J, with 12 bases in the middle. Germline CDR1 and CDR2: MNHEY and SMNVEV (reference sequence). The CDR3 loop spans 15 amino acids. CDR3 DNA sequence: TGTGCCAGCAGTTTATCGACGTCTTTCAGTCAGCCCCAGCATTTT. Amino acids: CASSLSTSFSQPQHF.

The J gene is TRBJ2-1, the V gene TRBV29-1; 7 bases are shared with TRBD1. V lost 7 bases to trimming and J lost 4 bases; unmatched junction nucleotides: 7. This CDR3 contains 13 residues. CDR1 SQVTM and CDR2 ANQGSEA come from the germline V gene. CDR3 in DNA: TGCAGCGGAGACCGGGGACAGTACAATGAGCAGTTCTTC. Translated: CSGDRGQYNEQFF.

The table lists this clonotype with a few counts. The rearrangement joins TRBV7-2 to TRBJ2-1, with 10 bases identical to TRBD2. V dropped 4 bases and J dropped 5; count of bases not matched to a gene: 8. The germline CDR1 and CDR2 sequences are SGHTA and FQGNSA. The CDR3 covers 16 residues. The CDR3 reads CASSSRFSGGNNEQFF. The CDR3 DNA follows: TGTGCCAGCAGCTCCAGATTTAGCGGGGGGAACAATGAGCAGTTCTTC.

This clonotype was found a few times. The chain carries TRBV5-1 and TRBJ1-1; D is perhaps TRBD1 (6 bases). The CDR3 totals 15 residues. V lost 4 bases and J lost 4, with 17 bases in between. Germline CDR1 and CDR2: SGHRS and YFSETQ. The CDR3 DNA sequence: TGCGCCAGCAGCACCGGGGGCCAGGGGAGCACTGAAGCTTTCTTT. Protein product: CASSTGGQGSTEAFF.

The chain's CDR3 is CASTRGDFLYEQYV. CDR3 nucleotide sequence: TGTGCCAGCACCCGAGGGGACTTCCTCTACGAGCAGTACGTC. The chain employs TRBV6-1 and TRBJ2-7; a weak D match, TRBD2 (6 bases). In germline, CDR1 is MNHNS, CDR2 SASEGT. V lost 7 bases to trimming and J lost 3 bases, with 16 bases between them. The CDR3 length is 14 residues.

The genes are TRBV28 and TRBJ1-6; D gene ambiguous. There are 14 residues in the CDR3. V lost 7 bases and J lost 10, with 17 bases in between. The germline V gene encodes CDR1 MDHEN and CDR2 SYDVKM. Written as DNA, the CDR3 is TGTGCCAGCAAGTTGGGCCCAAGGGTGTCACCCCTCCACTTT. Its protein product is CASKLGPRVSPLHF.

This clonotype was seen at least ten times. The chain uses TRBV7-2 and TRBJ1-2, with D possibly matching TRBD1 (5 bases). This CDR3 contains 13 residues. Trimming cost V 4 bases and J 4 bases, with 10 bases left between them. Per the germline V gene, CDR1 is SGHTA and CDR2 is FQGNSA. CDR3 bases: TGTGCCAGCAGCTCCGGGGGAGGCTATGGCTACACCTTC. This encodes CASSSGGGYGYTF.

This clonotype was counted ten times or more. The rearrangement uses TRBV20-1 and TRBJ2-3, with D perhaps TRBD2 (5 bases). The CDR3 spans 17 residues. With 2 bases removed from V and 1 base from J, the gap between germline ends came to 19 bases. CDR1 is DFQATT and CDR2 is SNEGSKA in the germline V gene (reference sequence). The CDR3 region has the DNA TGCAGTGCTAGAAGTCCAGGATTCAAGGGAGGCACAGATACGCAGTATTTT. This gives the protein CSARSPGFKGGTDTQYF.

The table lists this clonotype with a few counts. At one of its ends the junction is not consistent with the germline gene, which may arise from a read error. V is TRBV20-1 and J is TRBJ1-2, with D possibly matching TRBD1 (5 bases). In germline, CDR1 is DFQATT, CDR2 SNEGSKA (reference sequence). The CDR3 has 12 amino acids. For the CDR3, the DNA is TGCAGTGCTGGAGAGGGGAACTATGGCTACACCTTC. Its protein product is CSAGEGNYGYTF.

This clonotype was picked up a small number of times. The genes are TRBV7-9 and TRBJ2-5, with 7 bases matching TRBD2. J gave up 1 base and V 5 bases, and 7 bases lay outside the gene matches. Per the germline V gene, CDR1 is SEHNR and CDR2 is FQNEAQ (reference sequence). The CDR3 has 15 residues. The CDR3 is CASSAPLAAQETQYF. In nucleotides, the CDR3 is TGTGCCAGCAGCGCACCCCTAGCGGCCCAAGAGACCCAGTACTTC.

A few counts support this clonotype. The chain has TRBV10-2 and TRBJ1-5, with unresolved D. Trimming left V 7 bases short and J 6 bases short, with 19 bases between. There are 15 residues in the CDR3. Per the germline V gene, CDR1 is WSHSY and CDR2 is SAAADI. CDR3 DNA sequence: TGCGCCAGCATGTCGGGTCAAGGGCCAGGTCAGCCCCAGCATTTT. The encoded protein is CASMSGQGPGQPQHF.

The chain is built from TRBV7-2 and TRBJ2-7, with no clear D. Between the trimmed V and J ends, which lost 1 base and 3 bases, there was a span of 16 bases. The CDR3 totals 16 residues. Germline V gives CDR1 SGHTA, CDR2 FQGNSA. The CDR3 region is CASSLEVSTAHYEQYF. CDR3 DNA: TGTGCCAGCAGCTTAGAGGTCTCCACAGCGCACTACGAGCAGTACTTC.

This clonotype was picked up a small number of times. This rearrangement joins TRBV7-3 to TRBJ1-6; D is perhaps TRBD1 (6 bases). The length of the CDR3 is 16 residues. Trimming took off 1 base at V and 7 bases at J, with 14 bases between the two ends. Germline lookup yields CDR1 SGHTA and CDR2 FQGTGA. The chain's CDR3 is CASSLRGQGRNSPLHF. CDR3 bases: TGTGCCAGCAGCTTAAGGGGGCAGGGAAGAAATTCACCCCTCCACTTT.

This clonotype came up many times. The V call is TRBV27, the J call TRBJ1-2, with D possibly being TRBD1 (5 bases). Germline V gene sequence: CDR1 MNHEY, CDR2 SMNVEV (reference sequence). The CDR3 is 16 residues long. V was cut by 6 bases and J by 4 bases, with 21 bases left in between. Here the CDR3 DNA reads TGTGCCAGCAGGCCCCATGCAGGGTCTCCTAGCTATGGCTACACCTTC. This sequence encodes CASRPHAGSPSYGYTF.

This clonotype was counted only a few times. The V and J genes are TRBV4-1 and TRBJ2-2, with 8 positions matching TRBD2. This CDR3 is built from 16 residues. CDR1 MGHRA and CDR2 YSYEKL come from the germline V gene. Trimming removed 4 bases from V and 7 bases from J; junction bases left unmatched: 11. DNA for the CDR3: TGCGCCAGCAGCCGAAGGGAGCGGGGGACTATCGGGGAGCTGTTTTTT. Residues: CASSRRERGTIGELFF.

This clonotype was observed at least ten times. The rearrangement links TRBV5-1 to TRBJ2-7; the match to TRBD2 covers 10 bases. The J segment lost 0 bases and the V segment lost 3 bases, leaving 6 bases of the junction unmatched. This CDR3 contains 16 residues. Germline assignment: CDR1 SGHRS and CDR2 YFSETQ. CDR3 DNA sequence: TGCGCCAGCAGCTGGGGAGGACTAGCGGTCTCCTACGAGCAGTACTTC. Translation gives CASSWGGLAVSYEQYF.

This clonotype showed up just a few times. The chain is built from TRBV12-3 or TRBV12-4 and TRBJ2-3; D might be TRBD1 (5 bases). The CDR3 is 15 residues long. V was pared by 4 bases and J by 2 bases, with 13 bases between. The CDR3 nucleotides read TGTGCCAGCAGTTCAGTGACAGTAGACACAGATACGCAGTATTTT. This translates into CASSSVTVDTDTQYF.

This clonotype showed up many times. This sequence joins TRBV29-1 and TRBJ2-7; D is perhaps TRBD2 (5 bases). The CDR3 length is 12 residues. Trimming stripped 5 bases from V and 4 bases from J, with 12 bases between. Germline V gene sequence: CDR1 SQVTM, CDR2 ANQGSEA. CDR3 sequence reads: CSVRGKRYEQYF. The CDR3 bases are TGCAGCGTTCGAGGGAAGCGATACGAGCAGTACTTC.